One and the same sample provided the 10 T cell receptor beta chains below, sequenced in a study of shared clonotypes between healthy human individuals. Some clones are missing from TCRdb's copy, which holds only in-frame ones; the method was immunoSEQ multiplex PCR. The sample carries about 1.1 million clones, about four fifths recorded once. Sequencing input: memory CD4+ T cells from PBMCs. Subset described: CD45RA-negative fraction. The receptors were gathered from a man between 18 and 29 years old in good health. Some clones in this sample may be carry-over from other donors' samples.

This clone was seen only a few times. The rearrangement uses TRBV7-3 and TRBJ2-1; no reliable D call. V dropped 5 bases and J dropped 5 bases, with 10 bases sitting between them. The CDR3 runs 13 residues. The germline CDR1 and CDR2 sequences are SGHTA and FQGTGA. In nucleotides, the CDR3 is TGTGCCAGCAGCCCCGGCAGCAACAATGAGCAGTTCTTC. It encodes CASSPGSNNEQFF.

Worth noting for this clone: This sample also contains other DNA sequences that code for the same CDR3. V usage is TRBV7-2 and J usage is TRBJ2-7; no firm D call. V gave up 2 bases and J gave up 4 bases, with 6 bases separating them. In germline, CDR1 is SGHTA, CDR2 FQGNSA. The CDR3 has 12 residues. CDR3 DNA: TGTGCCAGCAGCTTAATAGGGTACGAGCAGTACTTC. Protein: CASSLIGYEQYF.

The gene calls are TRBV5-1 and TRBJ2-7; TRBD1 is a possible D gene (7 bases). V lost 4 bases and J 3 bases, leaving 17 bases between the germline ends. CDR1 is SGHRS and CDR2 is YFSETQ in the germline V gene. This CDR3 has 15 residues. Here the CDR3 reads CASSPGDRGYYEQYF. CDR3 DNA: TGCGCCAGCAGCCCGGGGGACAGAGGATACTACGAGCAGTACTTC. Drawing the rest from reference TRBV5-1 and TRBJ2-7, the complete variable domain is KAGVTQTPRYLIKTRGQQVTLSCSPISGHRSVSWYQQTPGQGLQFLFEYFSETQRNKGNFPGRFSGRQFSNSRSEMNVSTLELGDSALYLCASSPGDRGYYEQYFGPGTRLTVT.

For this clone: Additional DNA sequences in this sample encode the identical CDR3. J is TRBJ1-1 and V is TRBV2; weak D call: TRBD1 (5 bases). Germline lookup yields CDR1 SNHLY and CDR2 FYNNEI. This CDR3 contains 14 residues. Trimming removed 3 bases at V and 2 bases at J, with 10 bases between. The CDR3 nucleotides are TGTGCCAGCAGTGAGGGCAGGGTAAACACTGAAGCTTTCTTT. It specifies CASSEGRVNTEAFF.

DNA of the CDR3: TGTGCCAGCAGTTACTTCGGACAGGGTTACGAGCAGTACTTC. Translation: CASSYFGQGYEQYF. The rearrangement uses TRBV6-5 and TRBJ2-7, with 8 positions matching TRBD1. Germline lookup yields CDR1 MNHEY and CDR2 SVGAGI. V trimming: 1 base; J trimming: 4 bases; junction bases outside the gene matches: 3. The CDR3 runs to 14 residues.

Remarks on this clone: Other nucleotide sequences in the sample specify the same CDR3. V gene TRBV7-3 combines with J gene TRBJ2-3, with D perhaps TRBD2 (6 bases). The V gene lost 1 base and the J gene lost 2 bases, with 10 bases spanning the gap. Germline V gives CDR1 SGHTA, CDR2 FQGTGA. CDR3 length: 15 residues. This CDR3 is CASSLSSGSTDTQYF. The CDR3 nucleotides are TGTGCCAGCAGCTTAAGTAGCGGATCCACAGATACGCAGTATTTT. Variable domain in full (rest from reference TRBV7-3 and TRBJ2-3): GAGVSQTPSNKVTEKGKYVELRCDPISGHTALYWYRQSLGQGPEFLIYFQGTGAADDSGLPNDRFFAVRPEGSVSTLKIQRTERGDSAVYLCASSLSSGSTDTQYFGPGTRLTVL.

V is TRBV18 and J is TRBJ2-5; 10 nucleotides match TRBD1. Losses at the gene ends were 5 bases for V and 4 bases for J; bases not matched to a gene: 22. The CDR3 has 20 amino acids. CDR1 is KGHSH, CDR2 LQKENI, per germline. The CDR3 nucleotides are TGTGCCAGCTCAGCACAGGTGGGACAGGGGTCCTCCCAGACAAGAGAGACCCAGTACTTC. Its protein is CASSAQVGQGSSQTRETQYF.

The V and J genes are TRBV7-2 and TRBJ1-1; perhaps TRBD1 as D (6 bases). Trimming removed 2 bases at V and 5 bases at J, with 9 bases between. The CDR3 length is 13 residues. CDR1 and CDR2 (germline): SGHTA, FQGNSA. This CDR3 reads CASSLQQGTEAFF. The CDR3 DNA is TGTGCCAGCAGCTTACAACAGGGAACTGAAGCTTTCTTT. Variable domain in full (rest from reference TRBV7-2 and TRBJ1-1): GAGVSQSPSNKVTEKGKDVELRCDPISGHTALYWYRQSLGQGLEFLIYFQGNSAPDKSGLPSDRFSAERTGGSVSTLTIQRTQQEDSAVYLCASSLQQGTEAFFGQGTRLTVV.

This chain links TRBV7-2 with TRBJ2-7; 7 bases match TRBD2. The junction had 6 bases not matched to a gene; V was cut back by 1 base and J by 9 bases. The CDR3 is made up of 13 amino acids. The V gene's germline CDR1 is SGHTA and CDR2 FQGNSA. The CDR3 is CASSLGGRVGQYF. CDR3 bases: TGTGCCAGCAGCTTAGGAGGGAGGGTTGGGCAGTACTTC.

This rearrangement joins TRBV5-1 to TRBJ2-1; the match to TRBD2 covers 8 bases. Losses at the gene ends were 4 bases for V and 5 bases for J; bases not matched to a gene: 8. This CDR3 has 15 residues. Germline V gene lookup returns CDR1 SGHRS and CDR2 YFSETQ. The CDR3 is CASSPLAGTNNEQFF. The CDR3 DNA is TGCGCCAGCAGCCCCTTAGCGGGAACAAACAATGAGCAGTTCTTC.